This T cell receptor (beta chain) derives from a study of shared T cell receptors in the human thymus. Measured with immunoSEQ multiplex PCR; TCRdb has only the in-frame clones, and not every one. The repertoire holds 700,000 or so clones, with approximately 83% as singletons. Trimming shortened V by 6 bases and J by 6 bases, and 29 bases separated the two germline ends. Looked up from germline, CDR1 is SGHVS and CDR2 is FNYEAQ. The CDR3 spans 18 residues. These data also featured in a second study, about human thymus T cells.

This sequence originates from a girl under three years old with a congenital heart defect. The chain uses TRBV7-6 and TRBJ1-1; weak D call: TRBD1 (6 bases). Sequenced: thymocytes. The CDR3 loop is CASSSALAGAEVVAEAFF. The CDR3 bases are TGTGCCAGCAGTTCAGCTTTGGCGGGGGCTGAGGTAGTGGCTGAAGCTTTCTTT.